The 14 T cell receptor beta chains given below trace back to one sample, sequenced in a study of blood T cell repertoires in COVID-19. TCRdb keeps only in-frame clones here, not all; method: immunoSEQ multiplex PCR. The repertoire holds 80,000 or so clones, with about 68% as singletons. Sequencing was done on a sample of peripheral blood. The receptor set was obtained from a man in his fifties or sixties with active or convalescent COVID-19.

This chain uses TRBV3-1 (or the pseudogene TRBV3-2) with TRBJ2-3; 9 nucleotides align to TRBD2. The length of the CDR3 is 16 residues. V trimming: 7 bases; J trimming: 0 bases; junction bases outside the gene matches: 8. CDR1 LGHDT and CDR2 YNNKEL come from the germline V gene (reference sequence). The CDR3 here is CASTRTSDGSTDTQYF. CDR3 nucleotides: TGTGCCAGCACTAGGACTAGCGATGGTAGCACAGATACGCAGTATTTT.

The chain recombines TRBV4-1 with TRBJ1-2; 8 nucleotides match TRBD1. This CDR3 comprises 15 residues. V was pared by 2 bases and J by 1 base, with 3 bases of the junction left unmatched. Germline loops: CDR1 MGHRA, CDR2 YSYEKL. This CDR3 reads CASSQLRGLNYGYTF. CDR3 sequence (DNA): TGCGCCAGCAGCCAACTCAGGGGGCTTAACTATGGCTACACCTTC.

The genes are TRBV29-1 and TRBJ1-5, with D possibly TRBD1 on 6 matching bases. The germline V and J ends were trimmed by 4 bases and 9 bases, with 16 bases remaining between them. Germline-derived CDR1 and CDR2 are SQVTM and ANQGSEA. This CDR3 is 13 amino acids long. In DNA form, the CDR3 reads TGCAGCGTTGCGGGGGGCACTCAGGGGCCCCAGCATTTT. Its translation: CSVAGGTQGPQHF.

The chain combines TRBV7-2 with TRBJ2-3, with a tentative D call TRBD2 (7 bases). The CDR3 totals 15 residues. V lost 5 bases and J lost 6, with 18 bases in between. From germline, CDR1 is SGHTA and CDR2 FQGNSA. The CDR3 DNA sequence: TGTGCCAGCAGCCCCCGGCGGGGGCGGGGGGATACGCAGTATTTT. Protein sequence: CASSPRRGRGDTQYF.

J is TRBJ2-5 and V is TRBV3-1 (or the pseudogene TRBV3-2); weak D call: TRBD2 (6 bases). The V and J ends lost 1 base and 5 bases respectively, with 8 bases between them. This CDR3 is 13 amino acids long. Germline V CDR1 and CDR2: LGHDT, YNNKEL (reference sequence). Here the CDR3 DNA reads TGTGCCAGCAGCCAAGTTGGGGGGGAGACCCAGTACTTC. It translates to CASSQVGGETQYF.

The rearrangement links TRBV2 to TRBJ1-6; TRBD1 might be the D (5 bases). Germline loops: CDR1 SNHLY, CDR2 FYNNEI. The CDR3 is made up of 16 amino acids. V lost 6 bases to trimming and J lost 13 bases, with 25 bases between them. DNA of the CDR3: TGTGCCAGCAGGGACCCTGGGGGACGCGCCGGGAGGCCCCTCCACTTT. It encodes CASRDPGGRAGRPLHF.

The V gene is TRBV30, the J gene TRBJ1-5, with no clear D. CDR3 length: 13 amino acids. The ends were cut back, 2 bases at V and 7 bases at J, with 12 bases in the middle. In germline, CDR1 is GTSNPN, CDR2 SVGIG (reference sequence). The CDR3 protein is CAWSWREGQPQHF. The CDR3, as DNA: TGTGCCTGGAGTTGGAGGGAAGGGCAGCCCCAGCATTTT.

V usage is TRBV6-4 and J usage is TRBJ2-1; D uncertain. The V gene's germline CDR1 is MRHNA and CDR2 SNTAGT. This CDR3 has 12 residues. V lost 2 bases and J lost 12, with 11 bases in between. The CDR3 is CASSDGGEGQFF. In DNA, the CDR3 is TGTGCCAGCAGTGACGGCGGCGAAGGGCAGTTCTTC.

This chain connects TRBV5-5 to TRBJ1-6; D is uncertain. The CDR3 totals 19 residues. Germline V CDR1 and CDR2: SGHKS, YYEKEE (reference sequence). V lost 0 bases and J 0 bases, leaving 16 bases between the germline ends. CDR3 DNA: TGTGCCAGCAGCTTGGCGAGGACTCCCCAGAGCTCCTATAATTCACCCCTCCACTTT. Translation: CASSLARTPQSSYNSPLHF.

This chain connects TRBV5-1 to TRBJ2-7, with D possibly TRBD1 on 6 matching bases. V was cut by 3 bases and J by 2 bases, with 9 bases left in between. Looked up from germline, CDR1 is SGHRS and CDR2 is YFSETQ. The CDR3 consists of 13 residues. The CDR3 nucleotides read TGCGCCAGCAGCTGGACAGCCACCTACGAGCAGTACTTC. Translation: CASSWTATYEQYF. The entire variable domain, with the rest obtained from reference TRBV5-1 and TRBJ2-7, is as follows: KAGVTQTPRYLIKTRGQQVTLSCSPISGHRSVSWYQQTPGQGLQFLFEYFSETQRNKGNFPGRFSGRQFSNSRSEMNVSTLELGDSALYLCASSWTATYEQYFGPGTRLTVT.

This chain connects TRBV3-1 (or the pseudogene TRBV3-2) to TRBJ2-3; tentatively, D is TRBD1 (6 bases). The CDR3 covers 15 residues. Per germline, CDR1 LGHDT and CDR2 YNNKEL (reference sequence). Trimming removed 4 bases at V and 0 bases at J, with 11 bases between. In DNA, the CDR3 is TGTGCCAGCAGCCCTAGAGGACAGAGCACAGATACGCAGTATTTT. The encoded protein is CASSPRGQSTDTQYF.

V is TRBV7-2 and J is TRBJ1-6; no clear D gene. Germline V gene data show CDR1 as SGHTA and CDR2 as FQGNSA. Trimming pared 1 base from V and 11 bases from J, leaving 18 bases between. The CDR3 covers 16 residues. CDR3 sequence (DNA): TGTGCCAGCAGCTTAGGCGGAGGGCCTAGAACCGCACCCCTCCACTTT. This sequence encodes CASSLGGGPRTAPLHF.

The rearrangement links TRBV7-6 to TRBJ1-2; TRBD1 aligns across 10 bases. CDR1 and CDR2 (germline): SGHVS, FNYEAQ. V shed 4 bases, J shed 6 bases, and the junction held 5 bases outside the gene matches. This CDR3 contains 14 residues. The DNA for the CDR3 is TGTGCCAGCAGCTCAGGGACAGGGGTGGATGGCTACACCTTC. Amino acids: CASSSGTGVDGYTF.

This chain uses TRBV12-5 with TRBJ2-7; D may be TRBD1 (6 bases). There are 14 residues in the CDR3. Germline V CDR1 and CDR2: LGHNT, FRNRAP. V was shortened by 1 base and J by 7 bases, with 14 bases between the two germline ends. DNA of the CDR3: TGTGCTAGTGGTTTGGGGGTACAGGGATGGGAGCAGTACTTC. Translation gives CASGLGVQGWEQYF.